These 13 T cell receptor beta chains were sequenced from one sample in a study of spatial heterogeneity in lung cancer (dated by TCRdb to between 2018 and 2020). In light of the paper, this sample's time point label describes: blood at routine non-recurrence follow-up after resection. The library came from 5' RACE. The sample was run on a NextSeq 500. TCRdb passed the public sequencing reads through fastp at Q25 and MiXCR, retaining productive beta sequences. Identical CDR3 proteins give one entry, which carries the most common genes and DNA. Within this sample are fewer than 50,000 distinct CDR3 sequences, with approximately 10% of them counted one time only. Of the sample, roughly 17% falls within the top ten clones. The input for sequencing was PBMCs, taken at follow-up. The receptors were sampled from a female donor with early-stage non-small cell lung cancer.

V and J are TRBV10-3 and TRBJ1-1; unclear D gene. Trimming removed 3 bases from V and 6 bases from J, with 8 bases in between. CDR1 and CDR2 from the germline V gene are ENHRY and SYGVKD. CDR3 length equals 12 residues. The CDR3 is CAISETESEAFF. In nucleotides, the CDR3 is TGTGCCATCAGTGAAACAGAGTCTGAAGCTTTCTTT.

This clonotype was observed many times. The genes are TRBV2 and TRBJ2-1; D remains unclear. The CDR3 extends over 13 amino acids. Germline V gene lookup returns CDR1 SNHLY and CDR2 FYNNEI. V lost 3 bases to trimming and J lost 8 bases, with 11 bases between them. The CDR3 nucleotides are TGTGCCAGCAGTGAGATGGTCCAGGATGAGCAGTTCTTC. This gives the protein CASSEMVQDEQFF.

This clonotype was seen repeatedly, ten times or more. The chain joins TRBV29-1 to TRBJ1-2; no reliable D call. The CDR3 is 12 amino acids. Looked up from germline, CDR1 is SQVTM and CDR2 is ANQGSEA. Trimming shortened V by 3 bases and J by 4 bases, and 9 bases separated the two germline ends. In DNA, the CDR3 is TGCAGCGTTGACGAAATTCTCTATGGCTACACCTTC. Its protein product is CSVDEILYGYTF.

The chain has TRBV12-3 or TRBV12-4 and TRBJ2-3; D possibly matches TRBD1 or TRBD2 (5 bases each). Trimming removed 7 bases at V and 2 bases at J, with 16 bases between. The CDR3 contains 15 residues. In DNA, the CDR3 is TGTGCCAGCAACGAGGACGGGGCTTTCACAGATACGCAGTATTTT. It yields the protein CASNEDGAFTDTQYF.

This chain connects TRBV10-2 to TRBJ2-1; 9 bases agree with TRBD2. This CDR3 contains 16 residues. Germline loops: CDR1 WSHSY, CDR2 SAAADI. J gave up 7 bases and V 6 bases, and 13 bases lay outside the gene matches. CDR3 in DNA: TGCGCCAGCAGGGTCCTAGCGGGGAGCTCTGGGAATGAGCAGTTCTTC. Amino acid sequence: CASRVLAGSSGNEQFF.

This clonotype was seen a handful of times. V usage is TRBV3-1 and J usage is TRBJ2-4, with 7 nucleotides matching TRBD2. Germline CDR1 LGHDT, CDR2 YNNKEL (reference sequence). J lost 6 bases, V lost 4 bases, and 9 bases had no gene match. The CDR3 totals 15 residues. Written as DNA, the CDR3 is TGTGCCAGCAGCCGCGACGTAACGGGGGGAAACATTCAGTACTTC. As protein: CASSRDVTGGNIQYF. Full variable domain (remainder filled in from reference TRBV3-1 and TRBJ2-4): DTAVSQTPKYLVTQMGNDKSIKCEQNLGHDTMYWYKQDSKKFLKIMFSYNNKELIINETVPNRFSPKSPDKAHLNLHINSLELGDSAVYFCASSRDVTGGNIQYFGAGTRLSVL.

The gene calls are TRBV3-1 and TRBJ2-1; D possibly corresponds to TRBD2 (6 bases). The CDR3 totals 15 residues. Germline V gene sequence: CDR1 LGHDT, CDR2 YNNKEL (reference sequence). Trimming cost V 0 bases and J 5 bases, with 11 bases left between them. CDR3 bases: TGTGCCAGCAGCCAAGAAGCTAGCGTCCACAATGAGCAGTTCTTC. Translation: CASSQEASVHNEQFF.

V and J are TRBV7-2 and TRBJ1-1; D uncertain. This CDR3 spans 14 amino acids. CDR1 and CDR2 from the germline V gene are SGHTA and FQGNSA. V was trimmed by 1 base and J by 4 bases, leaving 10 bases between them. The CDR3 coding sequence is TGTGCCAGCAGCTTAGGGATAGGGAGCACTGAAGCTTTCTTT. Translated: CASSLGIGSTEAFF. The full variable domain, completed using reference TRBV7-2 and TRBJ1-1, is GAGVSQSPSNKVTEKGKDVELRCDPISGHTALYWYRQSLGQGLEFLIYFQGNSAPDKSGLPSDRFSAERTGGSVSTLTIQRTQQEDSAVYLCASSLGIGSTEAFFGQGTRLTVV.

This clonotype occurred many times. At one end, the junction sequence differs from germline, possibly due to a read error. The rearrangement joins TRBV7-2 to TRBJ2-1; maybe TRBD1 (5 bases). CDR1 and CDR2 (germline): SGHTA, FQGNSA. This CDR3 is built from 9 residues. The chain's CDR3 is CASSWNRGF. DNA for the CDR3: TGTGCCAGCAGCTGGAATAGGGGTTTC.

V is TRBV20-1 and J is TRBJ2-7, with 7 nucleotides matching TRBD2. The CDR3 length is 12 residues. Germline CDR1 reads DFQATT; CDR2 reads SNEGSKA (reference sequence). V lost 6 bases and J lost 2; bases outside the gene matches: 4. The CDR3 DNA follows: TGCAGTGCCTTCGCGGGGGCCTACGAGCAGTACTTC. This codes for CSAFAGAYEQYF.

This clonotype was detected a few times. The J gene is TRBJ2-7, the V gene TRBV7-2; either TRBD1 or TRBD2 may supply D (6 bases each). The CDR3 extends over 15 amino acids. V was trimmed by 4 bases and J by 5 bases, leaving 18 bases between them. The germline V gene encodes CDR1 SGHTA and CDR2 FQGNSA. In DNA form, the CDR3 reads TGTGCCAGCAGCTCGGCGGAGGGGGTAAGAGACGAGCAGTACTTC. Translation: CASSSAEGVRDEQYF.

The genes are TRBV5-1 and TRBJ2-7; 8 bases are shared with TRBD1. CDR1 SGHRS and CDR2 YFSETQ come from the germline V gene. The V gene end was trimmed by 4 bases and the J gene end by 2 bases; junction bases not matched to a gene: 8. The CDR3 has 15 amino acids. The CDR3 region has the DNA TGCGCCAGCAGCCCACGGACAGGGTCTCCCTACGAGCAGTACTTC. It specifies CASSPRTGSPYEQYF.

With respect to this clonotype: A single base separates this from a much larger clone, so it may be a read error. This chain uses TRBV10-3 with TRBJ2-7; 7 bases agree with TRBD1. Germline V gene data show CDR1 as ENHRY and CDR2 as SYGVKD. This CDR3 contains 13 residues. The J segment lost 0 bases and the V segment lost 9 bases, leaving 5 bases of the junction unmatched. CDR3 nucleotides: TGTGCCATGGGACAGTCCAGCTCCTACGAGCAGTACTTC. It specifies CAMGQSSSYEQYF.